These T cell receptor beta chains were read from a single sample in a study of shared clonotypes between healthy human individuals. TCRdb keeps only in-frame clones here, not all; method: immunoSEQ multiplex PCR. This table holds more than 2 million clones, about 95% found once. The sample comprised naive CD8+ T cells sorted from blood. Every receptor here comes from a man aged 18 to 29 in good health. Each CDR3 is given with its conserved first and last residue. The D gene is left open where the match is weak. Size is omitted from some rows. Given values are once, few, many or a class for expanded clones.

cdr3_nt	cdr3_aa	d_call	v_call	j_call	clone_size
TGTGCCAGCAGCTTGGGGGCAAGCCACGGGGAGCTGTTTTTT	CASSLGASHGELFF	NA	TRBV5-6	TRBJ2-2	NA
TGTGCCAGCAGTTTATCCACCGGGACAGGGGTCTACGAGCAGTACTTC	CASSLSTGTGVYEQYF	TRBD1	TRBV27	TRBJ2-7	NA
TGTGCCAGCAATCCACAGTCTGCCTACAATGAGCAGTTCTTC	CASNPQSAYNEQFF	NA	TRBV7-9	TRBJ2-1	NA
TGTGCCAGCAGCTGGACCTTTCAGGGAGCAGGTTCACCCCTCCACTTT	CASSWTFQGAGSPLHF	NA	TRBV13	TRBJ1-6	once
TGTGCCAGCAGTTGGGGACAGGGGGAAAATTCACCCCTCCACTTT	CASSWGQGENSPLHF	TRBD1	TRBV27	TRBJ1-6	NA
TGTGCCAGCAGCCCCTGGTCCGACGACCCCTACGAGCAGTACTTC	CASSPWSDDPYEQYF	NA	TRBV5-5	TRBJ2-7	NA
TGTGCCAGCAATATCCCGGGGGAGGATACGCAGTATTTT	CASNIPGEDTQYF	NA	TRBV25-1	TRBJ2-3	NA
TGCGCCAGCAGCCAAGATTTAGTAAGGGAAAAACTGTTTTTT	CASSQDLVREKLFF	NA	TRBV4-3	TRBJ1-4	NA
TGTGCCAGCAGTGACGAGCGGGAGGGCCTCCTCGAGCAGTACTTC	CASSDEREGLLEQYF	TRBD2	TRBV2	TRBJ2-7	NA
TGTGCCAGCAGTTATGACTGGAACCAAGAGACCCAGTACTTC	CASSYDWNQETQYF	NA	TRBV7-9	TRBJ2-5	NA
TGTGCCAGCAGCTCGACAGGGGGAAATGAGCAGTTCTTC	CASSSTGGNEQFF	TRBD1	TRBV7-9	TRBJ2-1	NA
TGTGCCATCCACGAAACCTCGGGGAGCGAACCCTACAATGAGCAGTTCTTC	CAIHETSGSEPYNEQFF	NA	TRBV10-3	TRBJ2-1	NA